A selection of T cell receptor beta chains follows, all from one sample in a study of blood T cell repertoires in COVID-19. The repertoire was sequenced with immunoSEQ multiplex PCR; TCRdb's copy has only in-frame clones and lacks some. Altogether approximately 150,000 clones are present, over 70% being singletons, with the ten largest covering roughly a tenth. The sequenced sample was peripheral blood. The receptors derive from a man between 60 and 75 years old with active or convalescent COVID-19. Both conserved end residues are trimmed from each CDR3. D genes are given only for firm matches. Some rows mark clone size as missing; the rest say once, few, many or name a class of expanded clone.

>TRBV18|TRBD2|-|TRBJ2-7
ASSPRRERGEQY
>TRBV12-2|-|-|TRBJ2-1
ASRTGTSGVSYNEQF
>TRBV9|TRBD2|few|TRBJ2-1
ASSNLAGGWNEQF
>TRBV18|-|-|TRBJ1-2
ASSEQGTYGYT
>TRBV28|-|-|TRBJ2-7
ASSFGVNMGLSSYEQY
>TRBV28|TRBD1|-|TRBJ2-1
ASSGTGGSYNEQF
>TRBV28|TRBD2|-|TRBJ2-3
ASRGSGRGTDTQY
>TRBV19|TRBD1|-|TRBJ1-5
ASSIRGTAKPQH
>TRBV3-1/TRBV3-2|-|-|TRBJ2-2
ASSPVGQTGELF
>TRBV6-4|TRBD2|-|TRBJ2-5
AGPTSSYVETQY
>TRBV5-4|TRBD2|-|TRBJ2-2
ASSPTSASNTGELF
>TRBV14|-|-|TRBJ2-1
ASSLRDLTNEQF
>TRBV14|-|once|TRBJ1-1
ASSQDGEFGSNTEAF
>TRBV6-5|TRBD1|-|TRBJ2-1
ASSYMGTGASNEQF
>TRBV6-4|TRBD1|-|TRBJ1-6
ANSDRQGGSPLH
>TRBV18|TRBD1|-|TRBJ1-6
ASSPGQGYNSPLH
>TRBV27|TRBD1|-|TRBJ1-5
ASSSDRDYQPQH
>TRBV15|-|once|TRBJ1-5
ATSRHQVYLSNQPQH
>TRBV18|TRBD2|once|TRBJ2-7
ASSPHGGGEQY
>TRBV18|TRBD1|-|TRBJ2-5
ASSDRGVLETQY
>TRBV4-1|TRBD1|-|TRBJ2-6
ASSQRPGQAILSGANVLT
>TRBV18|TRBD1|-|TRBJ1-2
ASSPIGTGVGYGYT
>TRBV24-1|TRBD1|-|TRBJ2-7
ATSDRQGLREQY
>TRBV27|-|-|TRBJ1-5
ASSLGGGNQPQH
>TRBV19|-|-|TRBJ1-3
ASSRGGYSSGNTIY
>TRBV7-7|-|-|TRBJ2-7
ASSLTTGNEQY
>TRBV6-5|-|-|TRBJ2-7
ASWGGTGMYEQY
>TRBV6-2/TRBV6-3|-|-|TRBJ1-3
ASSYPAAGPGNTIY
>TRBV7-3|-|-|TRBJ2-1
ASSLFSSGSYNEQF
>TRBV19|-|-|TRBJ2-2
ASSISGPGDGELF
>TRBV27|-|once|TRBJ2-7
ASSPRQLRSYEQY
>TRBV6-1|-|-|TRBJ1-5
ASSDDVGGFPQPQH
>TRBV19|-|-|TRBJ1-5
ASSPRMRVDQPQH
>TRBV7-9|TRBD1|once|TRBJ2-2
ASSLDRDRNLF
>TRBV27|TRBD1|few|TRBJ1-2
ASSPRQGLYYGYT
>TRBV3-1/TRBV3-2|TRBD2|-|TRBJ2-6
ASSQLAGSTGANVLT
>TRBV11-1|-|-|TRBJ2-3
ASSYSIEGTDTQY
>TRBV5-6|TRBD1|-|TRBJ1-5
ASSLGQGISNQPQH
>TRBV27|TRBD1|-|TRBJ1-5
ASSLQTGAPMRY
>TRBV11-2|TRBD1|-|TRBJ2-7
ASTLGQLVAYEQY
>TRBV6-2/TRBV6-3|TRBD1|-|TRBJ1-5
ASSDRPTGTVNQPQH
>TRBV23-1|-|-|TRBJ2-5
ASSQYSGEYQETQY
>TRBV7-2|TRBD2|-|TRBJ2-7
ASSFHSGSYEQY
>TRBV18|TRBD2|-|TRBJ2-5
ASSPVTGGTETQY
>TRBV19|-|-|TRBJ1-1
ASSMRRNTEAF
>TRBV3-1/TRBV3-2|-|once|TRBJ2-1
ASSHSRVSNYNEQF
>TRBV19|-|few|TRBJ2-1
ASSSRSSSNEQF
>TRBV5-5|TRBD1|few|TRBJ1-4
ASSPKKNRGTNEKLF
>TRBV7-2|TRBD2|-|TRBJ2-1
ASSGGGGATYNEQF
>TRBV6-2/TRBV6-3|-|-|TRBJ1-2
ASSRVVDYGYT
>TRBV2|TRBD2|-|TRBJ2-2
ASSGTSGNTGELF